These T cell receptor beta chains were read from a single sample in a study of blood T cell repertoires in COVID-19. Data came from immunoSEQ multiplex PCR; TCRdb stores just in-frame clones and leaves some out. The table records tens of thousands of clones, about 85% of them present only once. The sequenced sample consisted of peripheral blood. All receptors derive from a man of 80 years or more with acute or convalescent COVID-19. Both conserved end residues are trimmed from each CDR3. The D gene is left open where the match is weak.

NA TRBJ1-1 TRBV3-1/TRBV3-2 11 ASSQRGLGEAF
NA TRBJ2-7 TRBV30 10 AWSVSGYEQY
NA TRBJ2-4 TRBV4-3 11 ASSARGVDIQY
NA TRBJ2-3 TRBV24-1 16 ATSLPPRAGSGADTQY
TRBD1 TRBJ1-5 TRBV24-1 13 ATSERDRGSQPQH
TRBD2 TRBJ2-4 TRBV3-1/TRBV3-2 14 ASSRAGGETKNIQY
NA TRBJ1-5 TRBV27 13 ASSLMGHSNQPQH
TRBD1 TRBJ1-1 TRBV12-5 12 ASGPGQGAGEAF
TRBD1 TRBJ1-2 TRBV9 12 ASSPRTGGIGYT
NA TRBJ1-2 TRBV7-2 12 ASSSTRDTYGYT
TRBD1 TRBJ1-2 TRBV5-4 16 ASSFRGREIGALYGYT
NA TRBJ2-3 TRBV3-1/TRBV3-2 13 ASSPRQAQADTQY
NA TRBJ1-5 TRBV2 13 ASSVRQTSNQPQH
TRBD1 TRBJ1-6 TRBV3-1/TRBV3-2 12 ASSQRDRNSPLH
TRBD2 TRBJ2-1 TRBV7-9 14 ASSLAGGRAYNEQF
NA TRBJ1-1 TRBV5-1 13 ASSLDEGRGTEAF
TRBD1 TRBJ2-3 TRBV9 16 ASSVTISPGQETDTQY
NA TRBJ1-2 TRBV29-1 10 SAGTPNYGYT
TRBD1 TRBJ2-5 TRBV7-7 13 ASSLTGIGGETQY
NA TRBJ1-4 TRBV30 14 AWSVNLGVTNEKLF
TRBD1 TRBJ2-7 TRBV9 13 ASSVDTGEGGEQY
NA TRBJ2-3 TRBV5-8 13 ASSLHGGGTDTQY
TRBD1 TRBJ1-5 TRBV5-1 13 ASSLGDSYNQPQH
NA TRBJ1-6 TRBV5-5 13 ASSHEGRTPSPLH
TRBD2 TRBJ2-2 TRBV19 13 ASSIWAGGAGELF
NA TRBJ1-1 TRBV12-3/TRBV12-4 9 ASSLRGKAF
TRBD2 TRBJ2-1 TRBV11-2 13 ASSPYREGPNEQF